The next 15 T cell receptor beta chains were all read from a single sample in a study of T cells expressing NK-cell markers. Using the 5' RACE reads, TCRdb records one entry per CDR3 protein without DNA. This sample carries about 370,000 distinct CDR3 sequences, with about 10% going to the ten biggest clones. The sample comprised blood T cells: a sorted CD56 or NKG2C T cell subset, CD4+ or CD8+ T cells, or bulk PBMC T cells (not recorded which). These receptors originate from a woman in her forties or fifties in good health.

The J gene is TRBJ1-1, the V gene TRBV7-3. The germline CDR1 and CDR2 sequences are SGHTA and FQGTGA. The CDR3 covers 13 residues. This CDR3 reads CASSFLENTEAFF.

The chain carries TRBV6-5 and TRBJ2-3; TCRdb indicates TRBD2, and absent DNA this call remains unverified. Per the germline V gene, CDR1 is MNHEY and CDR2 is SVGAGI. CDR3 length: 16 residues. The CDR3: CASRSSGRAMTDTQYF.

This chain joins TRBV24-1 and TRBJ2-1; the D gene TCRdb calls, TRBD1, cannot be checked with no DNA. Germline CDR1 reads KGHDR; CDR2 reads SFDVKD. CDR3 length: 14 amino acids. The CDR3 is CATSDLGQYNEQFF.

The chain is built from TRBV5-6 and TRBJ2-5; the D call from TCRdb, TRBD2, cannot be confirmed without DNA. Germline V gives CDR1 SGHDT, CDR2 YYEEEE. CDR3 length: 16 residues. The CDR3 region is CASSYYDGEKVETQYF.

The chain joins TRBV4-1 to TRBJ1-1; TCRdb's assignment of TRBD1 cannot be checked, as there is no DNA. Per the germline V gene, CDR1 is MGHRA and CDR2 is YSYEKL. There are 15 residues in the CDR3. The CDR3 sequence: CASTKISGADTEAFF.

The chain couples TRBV4-1 to TRBJ2-5; TCRdb's D call, TRBD2, is unchecked because there is no DNA. The length of the CDR3 is 15 residues. The germline V gene encodes CDR1 MGHRA and CDR2 YSYEKL. The CDR3 spells CASSYPGGRLETQYF.

The chain recombines TRBV11-2 with TRBJ2-7; TCRdb reports TRBD1, a call that lacks DNA to check it against. CDR3 length: 13 amino acids. Germline V gene lookup returns CDR1 SGHAT and CDR2 FQNNGV. CDR3: CASSLDSVPEQYF.

The chain is built from TRBV7-9 and TRBJ2-1. In germline, CDR1 is SEHNR, CDR2 FQNEAQ (reference sequence). This CDR3 is built from 12 residues. The CDR3 protein is CASSWGKDEQFF.

The chain couples TRBV12-3 or TRBV12-4 to TRBJ2-6. The length of the CDR3 is 12 residues. The CDR3 loop reads CASRPIANVLTF.

The chain uses TRBV6-5 and TRBJ2-2; the D call of TRBD2 rests on TCRdb alone, since no DNA is present to check it. This CDR3 is built from 17 residues. Germline CDR1 is MNHEY and CDR2 is SVGAGI. CDR3 sequence reads: CASSWTSGRADTGELFF.

The chain combines TRBV7-2 with TRBJ2-7; TCRdb's D gene call, TRBD1, goes unchecked for lack of DNA. The length of the CDR3 is 15 residues. Germline V gives CDR1 SGHTA, CDR2 FQGNSA. CDR3 in amino acids: CASNTYRRGTYEQYF.

This chain uses TRBV28 with TRBJ1-5; TCRdb outputs TRBD1, but without DNA this stays unchecked. Germline V gene sequence: CDR1 MDHEN, CDR2 SYDVKM. This CDR3 is 13 amino acids long. CDR3 sequence reads: CASLRGARGPQHF.

The V and J genes are TRBV10-3 and TRBJ2-3; TCRdb's D gene call, TRBD2, goes unchecked for lack of DNA. The CDR3 is made up of 14 amino acids. CDR1 and CDR2 from the germline V gene are ENHRY and SYGVKD. CDR3 amino acids: CAISGERPTDTQYF.

This chain connects TRBV9 to TRBJ2-3. Germline lookup yields CDR1 SGDLS and CDR2 YYNGEE. This CDR3 region has 14 residues. Here the CDR3 reads CASSVGAGADTQYF.

This chain joins TRBV29-1 and TRBJ2-5; lacking DNA, the TRBD1 call made by TCRdb goes unchecked. The CDR3 loop spans 13 amino acids. The germline CDR1 and CDR2 sequences are SQVTM and ANQGSEA. The CDR3 loop is CSVLWGHQETQYF.